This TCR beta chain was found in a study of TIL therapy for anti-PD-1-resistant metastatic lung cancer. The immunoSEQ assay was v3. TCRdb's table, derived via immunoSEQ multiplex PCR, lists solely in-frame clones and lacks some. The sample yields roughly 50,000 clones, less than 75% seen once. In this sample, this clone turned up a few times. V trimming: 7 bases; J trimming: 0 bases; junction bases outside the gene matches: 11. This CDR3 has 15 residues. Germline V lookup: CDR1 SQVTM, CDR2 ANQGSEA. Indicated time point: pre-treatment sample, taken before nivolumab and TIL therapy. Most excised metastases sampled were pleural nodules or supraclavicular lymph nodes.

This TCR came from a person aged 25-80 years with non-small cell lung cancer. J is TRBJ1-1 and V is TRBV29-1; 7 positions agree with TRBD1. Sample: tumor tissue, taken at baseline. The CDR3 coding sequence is TGCAGCGGCGAAAGGCCTGACAGGGTGAACACTGAAGCTTTCTTT. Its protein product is CSGERPDRVNTEAFF.